The rows below give T cell receptor beta chains drawn from one sample of a study of blood T cells in healthy people across ages. In TCRdb, the 5' RACE reads were re-called with MiXCR into one record per CDR3 protein. The sample consists of almost 1 million distinct CDR3 sequences, around 54% of them appearing once. Input material: blood. These receptors all stem from a woman aged 55-75 years in good health. Both conserved end residues are part of each CDR3. Each record gives: J gene, clone size, V gene, D gene, CDR3 DNA, CDR3 protein. The D gene is left open where the match is weak. The listing skips clone size in some rows; elsewhere it reads once, few, many or a size class.

J: TRBJ2-1
size: -
V: TRBV5-1
D: -
DNA: TGCGCCAGCAGCTTTCCGGTCCCCCTCCCATCGAATCCCAACCTTTACAATGAGCAGTTCTTC
CDR3: CASSFPVPLPSNPNLYNEQFF

J: TRBJ1-2
size: few
V: TRBV7-3
D: -
DNA: TGTGCCAGCAGCCTCGGAGAGGGGGCTAACTATGGCTACACCTTC
CDR3: CASSLGEGANYGYTF

J: TRBJ1-4
size: -
V: TRBV12-3/TRBV12-4
D: -
DNA: TGTGCCAGCCACGCAACTAATGAAAAACTGTTTTTT
CDR3: CASHATNEKLFF

J: TRBJ1-4
size: -
V: TRBV14
D: -
DNA: TGTGCCAGCAGCCAAGACGGAAGCCTTTTGCGTCGAGGAGAACTGTTTTTT
CDR3: CASSQDGSLLRRGELFF

J: TRBJ2-3
size: -
V: TRBV4-2
D: TRBD1
DNA: TGTGCCAGCAGCCAAGTGGGGGACAGTTTAAGCACAGATACGCAGTATTTT
CDR3: CASSQVGDSLSTDTQYF

J: TRBJ2-1
size: -
V: TRBV6-5
D: TRBD1
DNA: TGTGCCAGCAGTTATGGGACAGATAACAATGAGCAGTTCTTC
CDR3: CASSYGTDNNEQFF

J: TRBJ2-4
size: -
V: TRBV5-1
D: -
DNA: TGCGCCAGCAGGGGTTCCTACAAGCAGTACTTC
CDR3: CASRGSYKQYF

J: TRBJ2-3
size: -
V: TRBV4-2
D: TRBD2
DNA: TGTGCCAGCAGCGGCCCTAGCGGGGCCAGCACAGATACGCAGTATTTT
CDR3: CASSGPSGASTDTQYF

J: TRBJ1-1
size: -
V: TRBV28
D: -
DNA: TGTGCCAGCAGTCCAAGAGGGAGGGCGCGGACTGAAGCTTTCTTT
CDR3: CASSPRGRARTEAFF

J: TRBJ2-3
size: -
V: TRBV11-2
D: -
DNA: TGTGCCAGCAGCTTAGATGGGACTGCCACAGATACGCAGTATTTT
CDR3: CASSLDGTATDTQYF

J: TRBJ2-1
size: -
V: TRBV2
D: -
DNA: TGTGCCAGCACTGGGGGGCCATCCCACAATGAGCAGTTCTTC
CDR3: CASTGGPSHNEQFF

J: TRBJ2-1
size: -
V: TRBV15
D: -
DNA: TGTGCCACCAGCCCGCGGGGCCACAATGAGCAGTTCTTC
CDR3: CATSPRGHNEQFF

J: TRBJ2-5
size: -
V: TRBV7-2
D: -
DNA: TGTGCCAGCAGCTCCCAACGGGCGGCAGGGACCCAAGAGACCCAGTACTTC
CDR3: CASSSQRAAGTQETQYF

J: TRBJ2-7
size: -
V: TRBV4-1
D: -
DNA: TGCGCCAGCAGCCCCTATGTCATAGGAAGCTCCTACGAGCAGTACTTC
CDR3: CASSPYVIGSSYEQYF

J: TRBJ1-2
size: -
V: TRBV7-9
D: -
DNA: TGTGCCAGCAGTCGCGGACACCTAAACTATGGCTACACCTTC
CDR3: CASSRGHLNYGYTF

J: TRBJ2-5
size: -
V: TRBV5-1
D: -
DNA: TGCGCCAGCAGCCCCGACCTATCGGAGACCCAGTACTTC
CDR3: CASSPDLSETQYF